The clone carrying this TCR beta chain is termed medium-sized. What it binds is not known. With the library built for alpha chains, this beta chain is off target and its frequency is not meaningful. The source of the sample is a study of spatial heterogeneity in lung cancer. Whole-study context: Unique TCR and UMI combinations averaged more than ten appearances each in raw reads. Study-level findings and limits: It was found that expanded intratumoral alpha and beta TCR counts tracked tumor mutation counts.

Time point defined: sample taken at primary tumor resection. Tumor, nontumor lung or frozen PBMC supplied whole RNA, sequenced without sorting. MiXCR was run by TCRdb on the 5' RACE reads, yielding one entry per CDR3 protein. The sample contains 9,500 to 11,000 distinct CDR3 sequences, around 8% of which appear only once. This clonotype was obtained from a female donor with early-stage non-small cell lung cancer. Material: lung tumor tissue, obtained at surgery.

CDR3 DNA: TGTGCCAGCAGTTTACCGGGACCCCGGGTATCCGATACGCAGTATTTT. This codes for CASSLPGPRVSDTQYF. The chain has TRBV28 and TRBJ2-3; D possibly matches TRBD1 or TRBD2 (5 bases each). V gave up 2 bases and J gave up 6 bases, with 18 bases separating them. This CDR3 contains 16 residues. The germline CDR1 and CDR2 sequences are MDHEN and SYDVKM.